This is a list of T cell receptor beta chains from one sample in a study of blood T cells in healthy people across ages. TCRdb re-analysed the 5' RACE reads in MiXCR, keeping a single row per CDR3 protein. This sample has under 1,000,000 distinct CDR3 sequences, with about 45% found just once. The source material was blood. The source is an elderly man in good health. Each CDR3 is given without its conserved first and last residue. The order of the fields is CDR3 protein, J gene, CDR3 length, V gene.

ASSLVSLRSGTGGNIQY TRBJ2-4 17 TRBV7-2
ASSYERGGYEQY TRBJ2-7 12 TRBV6-5
ASRTEGQEQF TRBJ2-1 10 TRBV2
ASSNPGGYTDTQY TRBJ2-3 13 TRBV28
ASSLSGLGQF TRBJ2-1 10 TRBV5-4
ASSREAEVAGELF TRBJ2-2 13 TRBV5-1
ASGLQTYNEQF TRBJ2-1 11 TRBV6-1
ASSLRAKGTSGRNTQY TRBJ2-3 16 TRBV7-2
ASSPQYEQY TRBJ2-7 9 TRBV7-9
ASSPTGGYEKLF TRBJ1-4 12 TRBV12-3/TRBV12-4
ASSFKREGNEQY TRBJ2-5 12 TRBV5-1
ASSQDPGANTGELF TRBJ2-2 14 TRBV4-3
SASAPGGNTDTQY TRBJ2-3 13 TRBV20-1
ASSVGPDTDTQY TRBJ2-3 12 TRBV9
ASSVDQGSQPQH TRBJ1-5 12 TRBV5-1
ASSESLIKNIQY TRBJ2-4 12 TRBV6-1
ASSLLALANEQF TRBJ2-1 12 TRBV5-1
ASSHRRWTSGTPQY TRBJ2-3 14 TRBV4-3
ASSSPSSLALGEQY TRBJ2-7 14 TRBV7-2
ASSQDRRPEETQY TRBJ2-5 13 TRBV14
AGSQEWTGALSSYNEQF TRBJ2-1 17 TRBV4-3